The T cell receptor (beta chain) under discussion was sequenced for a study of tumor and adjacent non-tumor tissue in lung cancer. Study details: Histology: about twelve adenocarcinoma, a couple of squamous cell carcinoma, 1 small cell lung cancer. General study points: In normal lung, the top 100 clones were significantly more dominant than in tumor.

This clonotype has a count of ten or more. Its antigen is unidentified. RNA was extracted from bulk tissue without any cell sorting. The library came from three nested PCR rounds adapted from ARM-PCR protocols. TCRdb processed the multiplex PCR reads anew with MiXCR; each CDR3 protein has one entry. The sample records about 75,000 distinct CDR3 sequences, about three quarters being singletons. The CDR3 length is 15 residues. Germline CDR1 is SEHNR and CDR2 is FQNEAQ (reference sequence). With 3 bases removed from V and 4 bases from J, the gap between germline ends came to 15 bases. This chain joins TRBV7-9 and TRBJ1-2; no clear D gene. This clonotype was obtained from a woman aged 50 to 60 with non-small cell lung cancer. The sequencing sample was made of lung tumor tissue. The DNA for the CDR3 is TGTGCCAGCAGCTTTAGGCCCGGACTTAGCTATGGCTACACCTTC. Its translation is CASSFRPGLSYGYTF.